Here is one T cell receptor (beta chain) with its context. The source of the sample is a study of cytomegalovirus exposure and HLA in healthy donors. PCR involved 60 Vbeta and 13 Jbeta primers. The data were produced by immunoSEQ multiplex PCR, yet TCRdb's version contains in-frame clones alone and is incomplete. This sample carries over 140,000 clones, 82% of them seen once, and the ten largest clones take 1.4%. CDR1 and CDR2 (germline): MGHDK, SYGVNS. The CDR3 contains 13 residues. V was pared by 2 bases and J by 7 bases, with 6 bases between. The chain links TRBV25-1 to TRBJ1-6; the D is unclear. Sequencing was performed on PBMCs. The source is a man aged 30-40 years in good health and CMV-seropositive. This CDR3 is CASSEGPNSPLHF. The CDR3 DNA follows: TGTGCCAGCAGTGAAGGGCCCAATTCACCCCTCCACTTT.